These 14 T cell receptor beta chains came from one sample sequenced in a study of blood T cell repertoires in COVID-19. Assay: immunoSEQ multiplex PCR; the TCRdb copy retains only in-frame clones and omits some. Here the sample spans 55,000 to 80,000 clones, around 83% being singletons. The material sequenced was peripheral blood. These receptors were obtained from a man between 65 and 85 years old with acute or convalescent COVID-19.

V and J are TRBV7-2 and TRBJ1-2; no definite D call. Germline values: CDR1 SGHTA, CDR2 FQGNSA. V gave up 1 base and J gave up 8 bases, with 11 bases separating them. The CDR3 is made up of 13 amino acids. The CDR3 DNA reads as TGTGCCAGCAGCTTAGAACGGGGAAGCGGCTACACCTTC. This sequence encodes CASSLERGSGYTF.

The J gene is TRBJ2-3, the V gene TRBV6-5; the D gene is possibly TRBD2 (7 bases). The V end lost 0 bases, the J end lost 7 bases, and 11 bases lay between the germline ends. Per germline, CDR1 MNHEY and CDR2 SVGAGI. The CDR3 sequence is 14 residues long. The CDR3 nucleotides read TGTGCCAGCAGTTACTCGGGGGGGCGGAATACGCAGTATTTT. Amino acids: CASSYSGGRNTQYF.

The V and J genes are TRBV28 and TRBJ2-3; 7 nucleotides align to TRBD2. This CDR3 spans 14 amino acids. Germline lookup yields CDR1 MDHEN and CDR2 SYDVKM. The J segment lost 1 base and the V segment lost 3 bases, leaving 1 base of the junction unmatched. As DNA, the CDR3 is TGTGCCAGCAGTTTCGGGAGGCGCACAGATACGCAGTATTTT. Its protein product is CASSFGRRTDTQYF.

The rearrangement joins TRBV11-2 to TRBJ1-4, with TRBD1 as a possible D gene (5 bases). V gave up 6 bases and J gave up 8 bases, with 13 bases separating them. This CDR3 region has 13 residues. Germline CDR1 SGHAT, CDR2 FQNNGV. CDR3 bases: TGTGCCAGCAGTCCAGGGTTTTCCGAAAAACTGTTTTTT. Protein: CASSPGFSEKLFF.

The chain's CDR3 is CASSSTLGANGELFF. As DNA, the CDR3 is TGTGCCAGCAGCTCTACCCTAGGGGCTAACGGGGAGCTGTTTTTT. The genes are TRBV7-2 and TRBJ2-2, with D possibly TRBD1 on 5 matching bases. Germline CDR1 reads SGHTA; CDR2 reads FQGNSA. Trimming removed 4 bases at V and 7 bases at J, with 16 bases between. CDR3 length equals 15 residues.

This clone was picked up a small number of times. The chain is built from TRBV27 and TRBJ2-7; 8 nucleotides agree with TRBD1. V shed 4 bases and J 3 bases; nucleotides not matched to a gene: 14. The CDR3 consists of 17 residues. Looked up from germline, CDR1 is MNHEY and CDR2 is SMNVEV (reference sequence). CDR3 amino acids: CASSSRAGQGSNYEQYF. The CDR3 DNA sequence: TGTGCCAGCAGTTCCAGGGCCGGACAGGGAAGTAACTACGAGCAGTACTTC.

V is TRBV28 and J is TRBJ1-1, with a possible D match to TRBD1 (6 bases). Germline loops: CDR1 MDHEN, CDR2 SYDVKM. The CDR3 consists of 15 residues. Trimming shortened V by 4 bases and J by 1 base, and 13 bases separated the two germline ends. The CDR3 sequence is CASSSDRVQNTEAFF. The CDR3 bases are TGTGCCAGCAGTTCGGACAGAGTTCAGAACACTGAAGCTTTCTTT.

This chain connects TRBV4-1 to TRBJ2-7, with 8 bases matching TRBD2. Germline values: CDR1 MGHRA, CDR2 YSYEKL. Unmatched junction bases numbered 6, after V lost 1 base and J lost 4 bases. The CDR3 runs 15 residues. The CDR3 spells CASSQAGGMLYEQYF. The DNA of the CDR3 is TGCGCCAGCAGCCAAGCGGGGGGGATGTTGTACGAGCAGTACTTC.

The chain couples TRBV5-1 to TRBJ1-2; 7 nucleotides line up with TRBD1. Germline trimming cut 4 bases from V and 4 bases from J; bases unmatched to any gene: 4. This CDR3 contains 13 residues. Germline CDR1 is SGHRS and CDR2 is YFSETQ. The CDR3 sequence: CASSQGQSYGYTF. Written as DNA, the CDR3 is TGCGCCAGCAGCCAGGGACAGTCCTATGGCTACACCTTC.

The CDR3 here is CASSFRDRNEKLFF. The CDR3 region has the DNA TGTGCCAGCAGCTTCCGGGACAGAAATGAAAAACTGTTTTTT. V gene TRBV7-9 combines with J gene TRBJ1-4; 7 nucleotides match TRBD1. With V trimmed by 3 bases and J by 5 bases, 3 bases remained unmatched. Per germline, CDR1 SEHNR and CDR2 FQNEAQ (reference sequence). This CDR3 contains 14 residues.

This clone appeared a single time. The chain carries TRBV19 and TRBJ1-2, with 7 nucleotides matching TRBD1. The length of the CDR3 is 13 residues. The germline CDR1 and CDR2 sequences are LNHDA and SQIVND (reference sequence). After removal of 4 bases from V and 8 bases from J, the junction contained 7 bases not matched to a gene. In DNA, the CDR3 is TGTGCCAGTAGTAGATACTCGGGACAGGGCTACACCTTC. This codes for CASSRYSGQGYTF.

This clone has just a few counts. The chain employs TRBV3-1 (or the pseudogene TRBV3-2) and TRBJ2-7; D is possibly TRBD2 (6 bases). Trimming took off 2 bases at V and 0 bases at J, with 14 bases between the two ends. The CDR3 contains 16 residues. Germline values: CDR1 LGHDT, CDR2 YNNKEL (reference sequence). The CDR3: CASSQHSGAGSYEQYF. The CDR3 region has the DNA TGTGCCAGCAGCCAACACTCGGGAGCGGGCTCCTACGAGCAGTACTTC.

The chain employs TRBV11-3 and TRBJ1-5, with 8 bases fitting TRBD1. The CDR3 spans 20 residues. Unmatched junction bases numbered 18, after V lost 5 bases and J lost 0 bases. Germline V CDR1 and CDR2: SGHNT, YENEEA. CDR3 loop: CASSRSRSPGQDHSNQPQHF. Here the CDR3 DNA reads TGTGCCAGCAGCCGCTCTCGATCCCCGGGACAGGATCATAGCAATCAGCCCCAGCATTTT.

The chain is built from TRBV5-1 and TRBJ1-1, with D possibly TRBD1 on 5 matching bases. The CDR3 length is 13 residues. Germline V gene data show CDR1 as SGHRS and CDR2 as YFSETQ. V shed 5 bases and J shed 5 bases, with 13 bases lying between them. The CDR3 protein is CASRLGAGTEAFF. DNA for the CDR3: TGCGCCAGCAGGTTAGGGGCAGGAACTGAAGCTTTCTTT.